Listed below are T cell receptor beta chains from one sample, sequenced in a study of technical replicates of blood from a few donors. The data were produced by immunoSEQ multiplex PCR, yet TCRdb's version contains in-frame clones alone and is incomplete. The sample has about 86,000 clones; 95% to 96% are singletons. The specimen sequenced was T cells isolated from PBMCs. These receptors were obtained from a human donor in good health. Each CDR3 is given with its conserved first and last residue. A D gene is named only where the DNA matches it firmly. A clone size is listed for some rows: how often the clone was seen (once, few, many), or a class if it is expanded.

TRBD2 - TRBJ2-1 TRBV5-1 TGCGCCAGCAGCTTGGGGATAGCGGGAAGTGCGGGCGGGGTGCAGTTCTTC CASSLGIAGSAGGVQFF
TRBD1 - TRBJ1-2 TRBV19 TGTGCCAGTAGAGAACAGGGGGGCCACTATGGCTACACCTTC CASREQGGHYGYTF
TRBD1 once TRBJ2-1 TRBV19 TGTGCCACAGCAAGGGACAGGGAGCCATACAATGAGCAGTTCTTC CATARDREPYNEQFF
- once TRBJ2-2 TRBV6-6 TGTGCCAGCAGTTACCTCCCCGGAGGGGACACCGGGGAGCTGTTTTTT CASSYLPGGDTGELFF
TRBD1 - TRBJ2-7 TRBV6-5 TGTGCCAGCAGTTACTCGTCGGGACAGAAGGCCTACGAGCAGTACTTC CASSYSSGQKAYEQYF
TRBD2 - TRBJ2-7 TRBV5-6 TGTGCCAGCAGCGGACTAGCGGGATTCCCCTACGAGCAGTACTTC CASSGLAGFPYEQYF
- - TRBJ1-1 TRBV10-3 TGTGCCATCAGTGATCGGGATGGCACTGAAGCTTTCTTT CAISDRDGTEAFF
- - TRBJ2-7 TRBV19 TGTGCCAGTAGTCTCCAATTCCGGGACTCCTACGAGCAGTACTTC CASSLQFRDSYEQYF
- - TRBJ2-5 TRBV7-3 TGTGCCAGCAGCTTTACTGGTGAGACCCAGTACTTC CASSFTGETQYF
- - TRBJ1-1 TRBV10-3 TGTGCCATCAGTGCGCAAGGGGAGGGGAACACTGAAGCTTTCTTT CAISAQGEGNTEAFF
TRBD2 - TRBJ2-7 TRBV28 TGTGCCAGCAGTTTCCCAAGACTAGCGGGAGGCTACGAGCAGTACTTC CASSFPRLAGGYEQYF
- - TRBJ1-1 TRBV7-8 TGTGCCAGCAGGTTGACAGCCAACACTGAAGCTTTCTTT CASRLTANTEAFF
- - TRBJ1-1 TRBV11-3 TGTGCCAGCAGCTTAGATCTCAGGGGTGGGACTGAAGCTTTCTTT CASSLDLRGGTEAFF
TRBD2 once TRBJ2-3 TRBV4-2 TGTGCCAGCAGCCAACGAGCGGGATCGCAGTATTTT CASSQRAGSQYF
- - TRBJ1-2 TRBV10-3 TGTGCCATCAGTGAGACTGCTCAGCTCCTAGGCTATGGCTACACCTTC CAISETAQLLGYGYTF
- - TRBJ2-1 TRBV20-1 TGCAGTGCGATGCAGGTAAATGAGCAGTTCTTC CSAMQVNEQFF
- - TRBJ2-7 TRBV5-1 TGCGCCAGCAGTGAACAGGGGACTAGCTCCTACGAGCAGTACTTC CASSEQGTSSYEQYF
TRBD1 - TRBJ2-3 TRBV11-3 TGTGCCAGCAGCCCAGAGGACAGGTCCTTCGATACGCAGTATTTT CASSPEDRSFDTQYF